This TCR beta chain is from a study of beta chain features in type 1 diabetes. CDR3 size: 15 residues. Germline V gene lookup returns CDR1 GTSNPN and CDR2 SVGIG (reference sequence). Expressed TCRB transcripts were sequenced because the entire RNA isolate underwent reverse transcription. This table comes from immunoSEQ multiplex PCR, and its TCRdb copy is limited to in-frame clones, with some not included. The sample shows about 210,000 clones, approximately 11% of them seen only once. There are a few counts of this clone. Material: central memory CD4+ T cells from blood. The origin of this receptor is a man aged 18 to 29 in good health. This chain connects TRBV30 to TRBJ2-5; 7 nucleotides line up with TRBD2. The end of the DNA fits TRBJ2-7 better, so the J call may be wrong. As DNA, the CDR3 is TGTGCCTGGAGTGTACCGGGGGGTACCCTCTACGAGCAGTACTTC. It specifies CAWSVPGGTLYEQYF.